The rows below give T cell receptor beta chains drawn from one sample of a study of T cells in Graves' hyperthyroidism and ophthalmopathy. TCRdb processed the multiplex PCR reads anew with MiXCR; each CDR3 protein has one entry. Of roughly 330,000 distinct CDR3 sequences in the sample, about 15% were seen once. The specimen sequenced was blood. The origin of the receptors is a man aged 25-45 years with Graves' hyperthyroidism. Each CDR3 is given without its conserved first and last residue. Fields, in order: V gene, J gene, CDR3 protein.

V: TRBV28
J: TRBJ1-4
CDR3: ASWDATNEKLF

V: TRBV18
J: TRBJ1-4
CDR3: AFRKGQSNEKLF

V: TRBV7-2
J: TRBJ2-2
CDR3: ASSTLVENTGELF

V: TRBV19
J: TRBJ2-1
CDR3: ASSKGLGGVYNEQF

V: TRBV28
J: TRBJ2-5
CDR3: ASSLPVRAQY

V: TRBV12-3/TRBV12-4
J: TRBJ1-1
CDR3: ASSHPGQGAGEAF

V: TRBV5-1
J: TRBJ2-3
CDR3: ASSLGQPPTDTQY

V: TRBV6-1
J: TRBJ2-5
CDR3: ASSGWGKQETQY

V: TRBV27
J: TRBJ2-3
CDR3: ASRLGDYYTDTQY

V: TRBV12-5
J: TRBJ2-7
CDR3: ASGLGQGGWYEQY

V: TRBV19
J: TRBJ1-1
CDR3: ASSGHSETEAF

V: TRBV3-1
J: TRBJ2-1
CDR3: ASSQDRFYNEQF

V: TRBV4-1
J: TRBJ2-7
CDR3: ASSQEREGSWEHSGRGYEQY

V: TRBV4-2
J: TRBJ1-2
CDR3: ASSQDPTGGRRGYT

V: TRBV15
J: TRBJ1-1
CDR3: ATSWMVDGEAF

V: TRBV5-1
J: TRBJ2-1
CDR3: ASSLGGQGYEQF

V: TRBV2
J: TRBJ1-1
CDR3: ASMFFMNTEAF

V: TRBV27
J: TRBJ2-7
CDR3: ASSLSRAPYEQY

V: TRBV9
J: TRBJ1-1
CDR3: ASSALQSMYTEAF

V: TRBV28
J: TRBJ2-3
CDR3: ASSPGTGGPDTQY

V: TRBV7-9
J: TRBJ1-3
CDR3: ASSPGQSRNTIY

V: TRBV2
J: TRBJ2-7
CDR3: ASNRQAGGPYEQY

V: TRBV5-1
J: TRBJ2-7
CDR3: ASSLEVGEVYEQY

V: TRBV7-9
J: TRBJ2-7
CDR3: ASSLDGFYEQY

V: TRBV28
J: TRBJ2-7
CDR3: ASNLGQGKYEQY

V: TRBV20-1
J: TRBJ2-5
CDR3: SAPLASFQETQY